The TCR beta chain under discussion was sequenced for a study of Ad26.COV2.S vaccination and SARS-CoV-2 variants. Study details: Recipients of Ad26.COV2.S got it intramuscularly, once or twice 56 days apart.

Broader study findings: Vaccinees showed greater spike-specific TCR breadth than placebo recipients.

Profiling relied on immunoSEQ multiplex PCR, and the TCRdb table lists in-frame clones only, not all of them. The sample carries 400,000 to 500,000 clones, roughly nine tenths recorded once. Treatment in this sample: roughly 20 received Ad26.COV2.S at low or high dose, single or two shots; 5 received placebo; per-sample allocation not given. Collection of the samples took place on day 63 after the first injection of vaccine or placebo. Aged 18-55 years, donor was enrolled in Boston in about 2020. It was Wuhan-strain SARS-CoV-2 spike that the Ad26 vaccine vector expressed. In regard to this clone: Its cognate antigen is unknown.

The sequence was obtained from a person aged 18 to 65 who received the Ad26.COV2.S COVID-19 vaccine or a placebo. This material consisted of peripheral blood, taken in a trial of Ad26.COV2.S vaccine versus placebo.

The CDR3 loop reads CASSERWSGLRTGELFF. The CDR3 DNA is TGTGCCAGCAGTGAAAGGTGGAGCGGCCTACGCACCGGGGAGCTGTTTTTT. V is TRBV2 and J is TRBJ2-2; possibly TRBD2 for D (5 bases). The CDR3 covers 17 residues. The V gene's germline CDR1 is SNHLY and CDR2 FYNNEI. With 2 bases removed from V and 4 bases from J, the gap between germline ends came to 17 bases.